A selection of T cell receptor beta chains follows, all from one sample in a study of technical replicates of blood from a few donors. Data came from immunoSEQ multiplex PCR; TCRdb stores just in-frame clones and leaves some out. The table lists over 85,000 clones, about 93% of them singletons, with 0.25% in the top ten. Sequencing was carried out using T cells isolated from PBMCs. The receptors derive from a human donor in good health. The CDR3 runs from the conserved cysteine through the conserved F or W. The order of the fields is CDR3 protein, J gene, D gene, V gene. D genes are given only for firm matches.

CASSRGQGIYQPQHF	TRBJ1-5	TRBD1	TRBV9
CASSTVSGTYEQYF	TRBJ2-7	NA	TRBV5-1
CASIGGRGNNEQFF	TRBJ2-1	TRBD2	TRBV5-1
CAISVGTSGSQNIQYF	TRBJ2-4	TRBD2	TRBV10-3
CATAIGDRGQPQHF	TRBJ1-5	TRBD1	TRBV19
CASSQGIGQPQHF	TRBJ1-5	NA	TRBV14
CASSSPLPTDTNTGELFF	TRBJ2-2	NA	TRBV11-3
CASSSLSGVPYNSPLHF	TRBJ1-6	NA	TRBV4-1
CASSFRTGGTEAFF	TRBJ1-1	TRBD1	TRBV5-4
CASSKGQGKISYNSPLHF	TRBJ1-6	TRBD1	TRBV23-1
CAIPNPGTTLGGELFF	TRBJ2-2	NA	TRBV10-3
CSVARSRDRTYEQYF	TRBJ2-7	NA	TRBV29-1
CASSEAEGLNYGYTF	TRBJ1-2	NA	TRBV6-1
CASKGGGNTIYF	TRBJ1-3	NA	TRBV10-2